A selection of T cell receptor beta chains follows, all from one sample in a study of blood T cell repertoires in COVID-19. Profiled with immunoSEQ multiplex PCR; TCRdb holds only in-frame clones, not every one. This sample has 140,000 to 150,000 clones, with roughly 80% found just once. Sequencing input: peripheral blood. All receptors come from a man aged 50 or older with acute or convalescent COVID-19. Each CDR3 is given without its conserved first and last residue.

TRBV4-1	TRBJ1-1	ASSQDRGMHEAF
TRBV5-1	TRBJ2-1	ASSVRYNEQF
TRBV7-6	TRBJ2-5	ASSLIPGGKETQY
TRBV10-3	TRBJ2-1	AISGTGGGTNEQF
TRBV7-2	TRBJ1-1	ASSLGHSSTEAF
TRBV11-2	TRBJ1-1	ASSLGQGAKRWTEAF
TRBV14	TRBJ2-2	ASSKDRTTGELF
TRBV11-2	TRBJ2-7	ASSLGAGVSYEQY
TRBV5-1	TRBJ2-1	ASSFTESYNEQF
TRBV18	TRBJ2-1	ASSPGIAGGYNEQF
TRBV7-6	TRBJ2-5	ASSLAGGETQY
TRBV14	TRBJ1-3	ASSQRQQSGNTIY
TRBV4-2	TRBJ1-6	ASRGQGDSPLH
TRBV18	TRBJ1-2	ASSPRVPGTGHGYT
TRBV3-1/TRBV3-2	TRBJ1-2	ASSQGTGSYGYT
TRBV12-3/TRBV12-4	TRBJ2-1	ASRLRNGNEQF
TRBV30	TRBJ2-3	AASLAGGLVSSTDTQY
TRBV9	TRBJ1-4	ASSVSGGGEKLF
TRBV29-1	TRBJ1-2	SVLDGNGYT
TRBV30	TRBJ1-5	AWSADRGYSNQPQH
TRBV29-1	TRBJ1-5	SVGADNQPQH
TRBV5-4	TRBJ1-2	ASSLDTYGYT
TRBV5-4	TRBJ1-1	ASSLVMGLGTEAF
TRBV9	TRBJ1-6	ASSETGDTYNSPLH
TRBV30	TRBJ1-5	AWSVPSGNQPQH
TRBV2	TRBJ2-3	ASSEKDTQY
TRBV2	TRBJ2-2	ASSVYAGAYTGELF
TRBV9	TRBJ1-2	ASSVAGVRGYT